There are many counts of the clone carrying this TCR beta chain. Its target is unknown. The record originates from a study of Graves' ophthalmopathy and Graves' hyperthyroidism. Regarding the study as a whole: Blood samples also showed most expanded thyroid clonotypes exceeding 0.001 frequency. Ophthalmopathy cases were distinguished from stable hyperthyroidism by a 13-signature model, reaching approximately 88% sensitivity and around 80% specificity.

The trim removed 6 bases at V and 7 bases at J, leaving 11 bases unmatched. The CDR3 runs 15 residues. Germline assignment: CDR1 LGHNA and CDR2 YNFKEQ. Beta-chain TCR CDR3 regions were amplified from RNA transcripts. The first-round RT-PCR employed HTBI primers together with the Qiagen OneStep RT-PCR kit. A multiplex PCR was then performed as the second round. TCRdb analysed the multiplex PCR reads with MiXCR anew, one entry per CDR3 protein. The sample has 500,000 to 600,000 distinct CDR3 sequences; less than 45% are singletons. This sequence was found in an adult man with Graves' hyperthyroidism. Sample: peripheral blood or thyroid tissue (not recorded which). The chain joins TRBV4-2 to TRBJ1-4; 7 nucleotides agree with TRBD1. CDR3 bases: TGTGCCAGCAGTAGGGGGCAGGGTAGGCGTGAAAAACTGTTTTTT. Residues: CASSRGQGRREKLFF.